This T cell receptor beta chain was captured by sequencing in a study of cytomegalovirus exposure and HLA in healthy donors. PCR amplification relied on 60 Vbeta primers (plus 13 Jbeta primers). Assay used: immunoSEQ multiplex PCR; TCRdb lists only in-frame clones, some missing. The sample holds under 65,000 clones, less than 85% seen once. With regard to this clone: The antigen is not known.

The germline V gene encodes CDR1 MNHEY and CDR2 SVGAGI. This CDR3 has 14 amino acids. Deletions cut 7 bases from V and 3 bases from J, with 15 bases between. Study-wide findings and caveats: In vitro work confirmed that a few CMV-associated chains recognize CMV antigens. Associated with HLA alleles at 0.05 false discovery rate in a later analysis were 16,951 TCR beta sequences.

This cohort consisted of healthy bone marrow donors. Sequences were obtained from PBMCs. This clonotype was sampled from a man younger than 45 in good health and CMV-seropositive. The chain uses TRBV6-5 and TRBJ1-2; TRBD1 is a possible D gene (5 bases). The CDR3 nucleotides read TGTGCCAGCACTCGCCACCTCAGGGACTATGGCTACACCTTC. As protein: CASTRHLRDYGYTF.